Each of the 26 T cell receptor beta chains below was sequenced from the same sample in a study of T cells in Graves' hyperthyroidism and ophthalmopathy. Amplification of TCR beta CDR3 regions used RNA as the template. First-round RT-PCR of the TCR CDR3 relied on the HTBI primer set. TCRdb processed the multiplex PCR reads anew with MiXCR; each CDR3 protein has one entry. The sample records roughly 640,000 distinct CDR3 sequences, roughly a sixth being singletons. Sequencing used blood. The receptors were gathered from a woman aged 40 to 50 with Graves' ophthalmopathy.

This clonotype occurred many times. The J gene is TRBJ1-3, the V gene TRBV20-1; D not certain. Germline CDR1 DFQATT, CDR2 SNEGSKA (reference sequence). This CDR3 is 11 amino acids long. V shed 1 base and J shed 5 bases, with 3 bases lying between them. The CDR3 DNA reads TGCAGTGCTAGAGCCAGAAACACCATATATTTT. It encodes CSARARNTIYF.

This clonotype showed up just a few times. The CDR3 coding sequence is TGTGCCAGCAGGCGGACTAGCGGATTAAATGAGCAGTTCTTC. Protein product: CASRRTSGLNEQFF. This sequence joins TRBV6-1 and TRBJ2-1, with 10 bases fitting TRBD2. The germline gives CDR1 MNHNS, CDR2 SASEGT. The CDR3 length is 14 residues. With V trimmed by 6 bases and J by 7 bases, 6 bases remained unmatched.

This clonotype was detected ten times or more. The V call is TRBV20-1, the J call TRBJ2-3; 11 positions agree with TRBD2. CDR1 and CDR2 (germline): DFQATT, SNEGSKA (reference sequence). The trim removed 1 base at V and 3 bases at J, leaving 0 bases unmatched. This CDR3 has 14 residues. The CDR3 is CSARGLAGTDTQYF. The CDR3 DNA reads TGCAGTGCTAGAGGACTAGCGGGAACAGATACGCAGTATTTT.

The chain combines TRBV10-3 with TRBJ2-1, with D perhaps matching TRBD2 (6 bases). CDR1 and CDR2 from the germline V gene are ENHRY and SYGVKD. Trimming removed 3 bases from V and 5 bases from J, with 8 bases in between. The CDR3 length is 13 residues. DNA of the CDR3: TGTGCCATCAGTGACCGACTAGACAATGAGCAGTTCTTC. This encodes CAISDRLDNEQFF.

This chain links TRBV27 with TRBJ2-3; possibly TRBD1 for D (6 bases). This CDR3 has 13 amino acids. Germline-derived CDR1 and CDR2 are MNHEY and SMNVEV (reference sequence). The V and J ends lost 5 bases and 9 bases respectively, with 15 bases between them. The CDR3: CASSDLDRPTQYF. The DNA for the CDR3 is TGTGCCAGCAGTGACTTGGACAGACCCACGCAGTATTTT.

V usage is TRBV5-8 and J usage is TRBJ1-1; perhaps TRBD1 as D (6 bases). The V and J ends lost 5 bases and 3 bases respectively, with 17 bases between them. This CDR3 comprises 15 residues. In germline, CDR1 is SGHTS, CDR2 YDEGEE. The CDR3 coding sequence is TGTGCCAGCAGACGAAACAGGGAGGGGGACACTGAAGCTTTCTTT. This encodes CASRRNREGDTEAFF.

A few counts support this clonotype. The chain uses TRBV7-2 and TRBJ1-4, with TRBD1 identical over 7 bases. Trimming at V came to 4 bases and at J to 8 bases, leaving 10 bases not matched to a gene. The CDR3 is 15 amino acids. Germline assignment: CDR1 SGHTA and CDR2 FQGNSA. Here the CDR3 DNA reads TGTGCCAGCAGCTCCTCCTACAGGGGAGGCGAAAAACTGTTTTTT. Translated: CASSSSYRGGEKLFF.

This clonotype has only a few counts. This sequence joins TRBV28 and TRBJ1-5; 9 bases match TRBD1. Germline loops: CDR1 MDHEN, CDR2 SYDVKM. The CDR3 extends over 19 amino acids. Trimming cost V 5 bases and J 1 base; bases outside gene matches: 15. CDR3 in DNA: TGTGCCAGCAGTCCACTCTCCGGGACAGGGTGGGTAAGCAATCAGCCCCAGCATTTT. Translation gives CASSPLSGTGWVSNQPQHF. The whole variable domain, remainder taken from reference TRBV28 and TRBJ1-5, is DVKVTQSSRYLVKRTGEKVFLECVQDMDHENMFWYRQDPGLGLRLIYFSYDVKMKEKGDIPEGYSVSREKKERFSLILESASTNQTSMYLCASSPLSGTGWVSNQPQHFGDGTRLSIL.

This clonotype has more than one count but fewer than ten. The chain uses TRBV4-1 and TRBJ1-1; 9 bases match TRBD1. This CDR3 spans 15 amino acids. Germline CDR1 is MGHRA and CDR2 is YSYEKL. J gave up 11 bases and V 4 bases, and 14 bases lay outside the gene matches. CDR3 amino acids: CASSLLDVGQGFAFF. As DNA, the CDR3 is TGCGCCAGCAGCCTGCTTGACGTGGGACAGGGCTTCGCTTTCTTT.

To note about this clonotype: It may be a read error: a sequence one base away is much more abundant. This chain joins TRBV10-3 and TRBJ2-7; TRBD2 aligns across 11 bases. V was pared by 0 bases and J by 6 bases, with 7 bases of the junction left unmatched. The CDR3 consists of 16 residues. Germline V gene lookup returns CDR1 ENHRY and CDR2 SYGVKD. CDR3 in amino acids: CAISESEASGRSEQYF. CDR3 DNA sequence: TGTGCCATCAGTGAGTCGGAAGCTAGCGGGAGGAGCGAGCAGTACTTC.

This clonotype has more than one count but fewer than ten. This chain uses TRBV7-9 with TRBJ2-5; D ambiguous. V dropped 1 base and J dropped 7 bases, with 10 bases sitting between them. Germline loops: CDR1 SEHNR, CDR2 FQNEAQ (reference sequence). The CDR3 has 13 amino acids. CDR3 DNA sequence: TGTGCCAGCAGCTTAGAGAGTGTGGGGACCCAGTACTTC. Its protein is CASSLESVGTQYF.

The sample holds a few counts of this clonotype. The chain is built from TRBV20-1 and TRBJ2-1; D perhaps matches TRBD1 (5 bases). V lost 6 bases and J 8 bases, leaving 14 bases between the germline ends. This CDR3 comprises 12 residues. Germline-derived CDR1 and CDR2 are DFQATT and SNEGSKA (reference sequence). CDR3 nucleotides: TGCAGTGCCATCCCCGTGGGGCATGAGCAGTTCTTC. Residues: CSAIPVGHEQFF.

This clonotype showed up many times. This chain uses TRBV28 with TRBJ2-1, with 8 positions matching TRBD2. The V and J ends lost 5 bases and 4 bases, in that order; junction bases with no gene match: 19. Germline-derived CDR1 and CDR2 are MDHEN and SYDVKM. The CDR3 sequence is 19 residues long. This CDR3 reads CASSPPPGRQLAGYNEQFF. The CDR3, as DNA: TGTGCCAGCAGTCCCCCCCCCGGGAGACAATTAGCGGGGTACAATGAGCAGTTCTTC.

This clonotype is classed as medium-sized (0.01 to 0.1%). This chain joins TRBV30 and TRBJ2-2, with D hard to call. The CDR3 consists of 15 residues. Per the germline V gene, CDR1 is GTSNPN and CDR2 is SVGIG (reference sequence). V dropped 0 bases and J dropped 3 bases, with 11 bases sitting between them. CDR3: CAWSVQGLDTGELFF. The CDR3 DNA sequence: TGTGCCTGGAGTGTACAAGGGTTGGACACCGGGGAGCTGTTTTTT.

The chain couples TRBV15 to TRBJ2-1; a possible D gene is TRBD2 (6 bases). CDR1 and CDR2 (germline): LNHNV, YYDKDF (reference sequence). The CDR3 has 16 amino acids. V lost 1 base, J lost 8 bases, and 18 bases lay in between. CDR3 coding DNA: TGTGCCACCAGCAGAGGATCGAGGAGGGCCCCCGATGAGCAGTTCTTC. This gives the protein CATSRGSRRAPDEQFF.

Comment on this clonotype: A much larger clone differs from this one at a single base, so this may be a read error. The rearrangement joins TRBV5-1 to TRBJ2-3; D gene uncertain. The CDR3 spans 14 residues. Germline V lookup: CDR1 SGHRS, CDR2 YFSETQ. The CDR3: CASGLTPTTDTQYF. In DNA, the CDR3 is TGCGCCAGCGGCTTAACTCCCACCACAGATACGCAGTATTTT.

This chain uses TRBV11-1 with TRBJ2-1; TRBD2 might be the D (5 bases). The germline V gene encodes CDR1 SGHAT and CDR2 FQDESV (reference sequence). Between the trimmed V and J ends, which lost 5 bases and 6 bases, there was a span of 11 bases. The CDR3 is 13 residues long. For the CDR3, the DNA is TGTGCCAGCAGCCGGGGAGCAGGCAATGAGCAGTTCTTC. This translates into CASSRGAGNEQFF.

This clonotype was recorded at least ten times. V and J are TRBV6-1 and TRBJ2-1, with D perhaps TRBD1 (5 bases). This CDR3 spans 15 amino acids. V was cut by 7 bases and J by 0 bases, with 13 bases left in between. Germline CDR1 reads MNHNS; CDR2 reads SASEGT. CDR3 bases: TGTGCCAGCACAAGGGGCTCTAGCTCCTACAATGAGCAGTTCTTC. Its protein is CASTRGSSSYNEQFF.

A few counts support this clonotype. CDR3 DNA: TGTGCCAGGGAGAGAAGTGAAAAACTGTTTTTT. This codes for CARERSEKLFF. The chain couples TRBV11-3 to TRBJ1-4; no clear D gene. This CDR3 has 11 amino acids. Germline lookup yields CDR1 SGHNT and CDR2 YENEEA. V lost 9 bases and J lost 7, with 9 bases in between.

The J gene is TRBJ2-3, the V gene TRBV5-4; D possibly corresponds to TRBD1 (5 bases). Germline V lookup: CDR1 SGHNT, CDR2 YYREEE (reference sequence). This CDR3 has 13 amino acids. V was shortened by 2 bases and J by 5 bases, with 9 bases between the two germline ends. The CDR3 loop is CASSFVQEDTQYF. For the CDR3, the DNA is TGTGCCAGCAGCTTTGTACAGGAAGATACGCAGTATTTT.

V gene TRBV6-5 combines with J gene TRBJ2-2; D gene ambiguous. Germline CDR1 reads MNHEY; CDR2 reads SVGAGI. There are 13 residues in the CDR3. Trimming removed 2 bases from V and 4 bases from J, with 5 bases in between. The CDR3 DNA is TGTGCCAGCAGTTACATCTCCACCGGGGAGCTGTTTTTT. Residues: CASSYISTGELFF.

This clonotype was seen a few times. The chain links TRBV7-6 to TRBJ2-3, with a possible D match to TRBD2 (5 bases). CDR1 is SGHVS and CDR2 is FNYEAQ in the germline V gene. Trimming pared 3 bases from V and 6 bases from J, leaving 10 bases between. The CDR3 totals 13 residues. CDR3 region: CASSLWGADTQYF. As DNA, the CDR3 is TGTGCCAGCAGCTTGTGGGGAGCGGATACGCAGTATTTT.

This clonotype was seen at least ten times. This chain connects TRBV28 to TRBJ2-5; TRBD2 aligns across 10 bases. In germline, CDR1 is MDHEN, CDR2 SYDVKM. The V gene end was trimmed by 7 bases and the J gene end by 6 bases; junction bases not matched to a gene: 11. The CDR3 runs to 15 residues. This CDR3 reads CASTKIAGGMKTQYF. The CDR3 region has the DNA TGTGCCAGCACCAAGATAGCGGGAGGTATGAAGACCCAGTACTTC.

This clonotype has more than one count but fewer than ten. This sequence joins TRBV10-3 and TRBJ2-3; 13 bases agree with TRBD2. The V gene end was trimmed by 3 bases and the J gene end by 4 bases; junction bases not matched to a gene: 4. From germline, CDR1 is ENHRY and CDR2 SYGVKD. The CDR3 contains 16 residues. The CDR3 sequence is CAISEPGTSGADTQYF. CDR3 in DNA: TGTGCCATCAGTGAACCTGGGACTAGCGGGGCAGATACGCAGTATTTT.

This clonotype was observed many times. The chain carries TRBV2 and TRBJ1-1; unclear D gene. The CDR3 runs 12 residues. The V gene's germline CDR1 is SNHLY and CDR2 FYNNEI. Trimming stripped 7 bases from V and 1 base from J, with 7 bases between. The CDR3: CASKSGNTEAFF. In nucleotides, the CDR3 is TGTGCCAGCAAGAGCGGGAACACTGAAGCTTTCTTT. The complete variable domain, with remaining parts taken from reference TRBV2 and TRBJ1-1, reads EPEVTQTPSHQVTQMGQEVILRCVPISNHLYFYWYRQILGQKVEFLVSFYNNEISEKSEIFDDQFSVERPDGSNFTLKIRSTKLEDSAMYFCASKSGNTEAFFGQGTRLTVV.

At least ten counts were recorded for this clonotype. The chain recombines TRBV6-1 with TRBJ2-1, with no clear D. CDR1 and CDR2 (germline): MNHNS, SASEGT. CDR3 length: 13 residues. The V end was cut by 5 bases, the J end by 10 bases, with 15 bases between. CDR3 protein: CASSSRRAGEQFF. As DNA, the CDR3 is TGTGCCAGCAGTTCAAGACGGGCTGGCGAGCAGTTCTTC.